These T cell receptor beta chains were read from a single sample in a study of T cell repertoires in cytomegalovirus infection. TCRdb reprocessed the reads via MiXCR and lists one record per CDR3 protein. The data hold under 600,000 distinct CDR3 sequences, with 15% to 20% observed a single time. Input material: CD8+ T cells from PBMCs. These receptors all stem from a human donor in good health (CMV status not recorded). Some clones in this sample may be carry-over from other donors' samples. Each CDR3 is given with its conserved first and last residue. The order of the fields is CDR3 length, D gene, clone size, J gene, V gene, CDR3 DNA, CDR3 protein. A D gene is named only where the DNA matches it firmly. Expanded clones get a size class; other rows say once, few or many, or leave the size out.

len: 15
d_gene: TRBD1
abundance: -
j_gene: TRBJ1-1
v_gene: TRBV6-5
CDR3nt: TGTGCCAGCAGTATTCGGATAGGGGGCGTCCCTGAAGCTTTCTTT
CDR3aa: CASSIRIGGVPEAFF

len: 11
d_gene: -
abundance: few
j_gene: TRBJ2-2
v_gene: TRBV24-1
CDR3nt: TGTGCCACATCGAGCATCGGGGAGCTGTTTTTT
CDR3aa: CATSSIGELFF

len: 14
d_gene: -
abundance: -
j_gene: TRBJ1-1
v_gene: TRBV12-5
CDR3nt: TGTGCTAGTGGCCCTAGGACCTGGAACACTGAAGCTTTCTTT
CDR3aa: CASGPRTWNTEAFF

len: 17
d_gene: -
abundance: many
j_gene: TRBJ2-1
v_gene: TRBV6-4
CDR3nt: TGTGCCAGCAGTGACTCGCACAGGGGACTAGTGGCCAATGAGCAGTTCTTC
CDR3aa: CASSDSHRGLVANEQFF

len: 16
d_gene: TRBD1
abundance: -
j_gene: TRBJ2-5
v_gene: TRBV19
CDR3nt: TGTGCCAGTAGTAAATCCGGGACAGGGGTTTGGGAGACCCAGTACTTC
CDR3aa: CASSKSGTGVWETQYF

len: 18
d_gene: TRBD2
abundance: -
j_gene: TRBJ2-3
v_gene: TRBV12-3/TRBV12-4
CDR3nt: TGTGCCAGCAGTTTTAATCGTCCACTAGCGGGGGGGGCAGATACGCAGTATTTT
CDR3aa: CASSFNRPLAGGADTQYF

len: 11
d_gene: TRBD2
abundance: many
j_gene: TRBJ2-1
v_gene: TRBV7-3
CDR3nt: TGTGCCTCCAGCGGGGGGGGTGAGCAGTTCTTC
CDR3aa: CASSGGGEQFF

len: 15
d_gene: TRBD2
abundance: many
j_gene: TRBJ2-7
v_gene: TRBV12-3/TRBV12-4
CDR3nt: TGTGCCAGCAGTTTCGGGGGACTAGCGGGCTACGAGCAGTACTTC
CDR3aa: CASSFGGLAGYEQYF

len: 11
d_gene: -
abundance: -
j_gene: TRBJ1-4
v_gene: TRBV19
CDR3nt: TGTGCCACCAAAGTGGGATCAGGACTGTTTTTT
CDR3aa: CATKVGSGLFF

len: 16
d_gene: -
abundance: many
j_gene: TRBJ2-2
v_gene: TRBV6-1
CDR3nt: TGTGCCAGCAGTGAAGCCGCTGGACACCTTACCGGGGAGCTGTTTTTT
CDR3aa: CASSEAAGHLTGELFF

len: 14
d_gene: -
abundance: many
j_gene: TRBJ1-1
v_gene: TRBV19
CDR3nt: TGTGCCAGTAGTTCCTGGGTGGGTAACACTGAAGCTTTCTTT
CDR3aa: CASSSWVGNTEAFF